These 17 T cell receptor beta chains originate from one sample sequenced in a study of siplizumab effects on memory and regulatory T cells (dated by TCRdb to the late 2010s). Library creation used the immunoSEQ multiplex PCR assay. Imported from immuneACCESS, the table was reduced by TCRdb to in-frame sequences with V and J called. These copies leave out some clones; in studies compared against another copy, an unresolved V gene accounts for under half, and the cause of the remainder is not known. The sample records 57,000 or so clones, 80% to 95% of which are singletons. The biggest ten clones account for less than 40% of the sample. The sample taken for sequencing was CD8+ T cells sorted from blood. Every receptor here comes from a human donor in good health.

The rearrangement uses TRBV29-1 and TRBJ2-3, with 11 bases lining up with TRBD2. J gave up 4 bases and V 6 bases, and 6 bases lay outside the gene matches. In germline, CDR1 is SQVTM, CDR2 ANQGSEA. The CDR3 has 14 amino acids. As DNA, the CDR3 is TGCAGCGTCGTTACTAGCGGGAGCGCAGATACGCAGTATTTT. It translates to CSVVTSGSADTQYF.

The chain has TRBV7-9 and TRBJ2-7; D not resolved. Germline V gene lookup returns CDR1 SEHNR and CDR2 FQNEAQ (reference sequence). V was cut by 2 bases and J by 2 bases, with 10 bases left in between. The CDR3 totals 14 residues. CDR3 nucleotides: TGTGCCAGCAGCTTAAACCAAGACACCTACGAGCAGTACTTC. The encoded protein is CASSLNQDTYEQYF. Full variable domain (outside the CDR3, taken from reference TRBV7-9 and TRBJ2-7): DTGVSQNPRHKITKRGQNVTFRCDPISEHNRLYWYRQTLGQGPEFLTYFQNEAQLEKSRLLSDRFSAERPKGSFSTLEIQRTEQGDSAMYLCASSLNQDTYEQYFGPGTRLTVT.

The chain uses TRBV9 and TRBJ2-2, with no clear D. The V and J ends lost 3 bases and 8 bases respectively, with 8 bases between them. The CDR3 spans 12 residues. Looked up from germline, CDR1 is SGDLS and CDR2 is YYNGEE. The CDR3 bases are TGTGCCAGCAGCGCGTCCTTAGGGGAGCTGTTTTTT. Protein sequence: CASSASLGELFF.

Regarding this clone: Germline is not matched at one junction end, which may reflect a read error. The J gene is TRBJ2-7, the V gene TRBV2, with unresolved D. The CDR3 runs 10 residues. The germline CDR1 and CDR2 sequences are SNHLY and FYNNEI. DNA for the CDR3: TGTGCCAGCAGTGAAGCGCTTGTCGGCTTC. Amino acid sequence: CASSEALVGF.

This clone was recorded once. CDR3 nucleotides: TGTGCCAGCAGCCAACGACAGGGGATCGACGAGCAGTACTTC. Amino acid sequence: CASSQRQGIDEQYF. The chain has TRBV4-2 and TRBJ2-7, with TRBD1 matching 8 bases. Germline trimming cut 2 bases from V and 5 bases from J; bases unmatched to any gene: 5. CDR3 length equals 14 residues. The V gene's germline CDR1 is LGHNA and CDR2 YNFKEQ.

V usage is TRBV29-1 and J usage is TRBJ2-3, with 7 bases matching TRBD2. CDR1 SQVTM and CDR2 ANQGSEA come from the germline V gene. J gave up 4 bases and V 1 base, and 8 bases lay outside the gene matches. The CDR3 runs 15 residues. The CDR3 sequence: CSVEAGGSGSDTQYF. The DNA for the CDR3 is TGCAGCGTTGAAGCAGGCGGGAGCGGGTCAGATACGCAGTATTTT.

The V and J genes are TRBV7-8 and TRBJ2-7; D is ambiguous. Germline V gene data show CDR1 as SGHVS and CDR2 as FQNEAQ. V lost 6 bases to trimming and J lost 2 bases, with 11 bases between them. The CDR3 spans 13 residues. The CDR3 sequence is CASREVAAYEQYF. The DNA of the CDR3 is TGTGCCAGCAGGGAAGTGGCGGCCTACGAGCAGTACTTC.

The chain combines TRBV2 with TRBJ2-5, with D possibly being TRBD1 or TRBD2 (6 bases each). Germline values: CDR1 SNHLY, CDR2 FYNNEI. The CDR3 sequence is 16 residues long. V was clipped by 10 bases and J by 2 bases, with 23 bases between them. CDR3 nucleotide sequence: TGTGCCACCCACAGCCGACAGGAGGGGAAACAAGAGACCCAGTACTTC. This translates into CATHSRQEGKQETQYF.

This clone was detected a few times. The CDR3 bases are TGTGCCAGTAAGCAATCACAGGGGGCCACTGGAAACACCATATATTTT. It specifies CASKQSQGATGNTIYF. J is TRBJ1-3 and V is TRBV19; 9 nucleotides line up with TRBD1. CDR1 is LNHDA, CDR2 SQIVND, per germline (reference sequence). Trimming at V came to 7 bases and at J to 2 bases, leaving 9 bases not matched to a gene. There are 16 residues in the CDR3.

This clone was counted a single time. V and J are TRBV28 and TRBJ1-3; 8 bases map to TRBD1. With 6 bases clipped from V and 0 bases from J, the junction kept 4 bases outside the gene matches. Per germline, CDR1 MDHEN and CDR2 SYDVKM. The CDR3 length is 15 residues. In DNA form, the CDR3 reads TGTGCCAGCAGCGTAACAGGGGGCTCTGGAAACACCATATATTTT. Protein: CASSVTGGSGNTIYF.

The rearrangement joins TRBV5-4 to TRBJ2-5; 7 bases are shared with TRBD2. V lost 2 bases, J lost 5 bases, and 6 bases stayed unmatched. CDR1 is SGHNT and CDR2 is YYREEE in the germline V gene (reference sequence). The CDR3 consists of 14 residues. The CDR3 protein is CASSFPTSPETQYF. In nucleotides, the CDR3 is TGTGCCAGCAGCTTCCCGACTAGCCCTGAGACCCAGTACTTC.

V is TRBV6-1 and J is TRBJ2-1, with TRBD2 as a possible D gene (6 bases). The CDR3 length is 14 residues. Germline V gene sequence: CDR1 MNHNS, CDR2 SASEGT. V lost 3 bases, J lost 1 base, and 7 bases lay in between. The CDR3 spells CASSEGGSYNEQFF. The CDR3 nucleotides are TGTGCCAGCAGTGAGGGGGGTTCCTACAATGAGCAGTTCTTC.

V gene TRBV11-2 combines with J gene TRBJ2-1, with a tentative D call TRBD2 (5 bases). Trimming took 7 bases from V and 10 from J, leaving 17 bases between them. The CDR3 totals 13 residues. Per germline, CDR1 SGHAT and CDR2 FQNNGV. The CDR3 spells CASTSFGVYEQFF. The CDR3 DNA reads TGTGCCAGCACTTCATTCGGGGTGTACGAGCAGTTCTTC.

The V gene is TRBV18, the J gene TRBJ2-1; D is ambiguous. Germline lookup yields CDR1 KGHSH and CDR2 LQKENI. CDR3 size: 12 residues. The ends were cut back, 2 bases at V and 5 bases at J, with 4 bases in the middle. CDR3 in DNA: TGTGCCAGCTCACCAGGAGACAATGAGCAGTTCTTC. It encodes CASSPGDNEQFF. The full variable domain, completed using reference TRBV18 and TRBJ2-1, is NAGVMQNPRHLVRRRGQEARLRCSPMKGHSHVYWYRQLPEEGLKFMVYLQKENIIDESGMPKERFSAEFPKEGPSILRIQQVVRGDSAAYFCASSPGDNEQFFGPGTRLTVL.

The chain carries TRBV28 and TRBJ1-2; D is uncertain. This CDR3 is 13 amino acids long. Between the trimmed V and J ends, which lost 6 bases and 3 bases, there was a span of 11 bases. From germline, CDR1 is MDHEN and CDR2 SYDVKM. This CDR3 reads CASRDDRDYGYTF. The CDR3, as DNA: TGTGCCAGCAGGGACGATAGGGACTATGGCTACACCTTC.

In DNA form, the CDR3 reads TGTGCCAGCAGCCATGGAACAGGTGAAGCTTTCTTT. It specifies CASSHGTGEAFF. This sequence joins TRBV4-2 and TRBJ1-1, with D perhaps matching TRBD1 (5 bases). The CDR3 has 12 amino acids. Trimming shortened V by 3 bases and J by 7 bases, and 9 bases separated the two germline ends. Germline CDR1 and CDR2: LGHNA and YNFKEQ.

The chain joins TRBV10-1 to TRBJ2-7; the D gene is possibly TRBD1 (6 bases). Germline assignment: CDR1 WNHNN and CDR2 SYGVQD (reference sequence). This CDR3 contains 14 residues. V was pared by 6 bases and J by 6 bases, with 18 bases between. Here the CDR3 reads CASSLQGLGSEQYF. The CDR3 DNA follows: TGCGCCAGCAGCCTCCAGGGGCTTGGATCCGAGCAGTACTTC.